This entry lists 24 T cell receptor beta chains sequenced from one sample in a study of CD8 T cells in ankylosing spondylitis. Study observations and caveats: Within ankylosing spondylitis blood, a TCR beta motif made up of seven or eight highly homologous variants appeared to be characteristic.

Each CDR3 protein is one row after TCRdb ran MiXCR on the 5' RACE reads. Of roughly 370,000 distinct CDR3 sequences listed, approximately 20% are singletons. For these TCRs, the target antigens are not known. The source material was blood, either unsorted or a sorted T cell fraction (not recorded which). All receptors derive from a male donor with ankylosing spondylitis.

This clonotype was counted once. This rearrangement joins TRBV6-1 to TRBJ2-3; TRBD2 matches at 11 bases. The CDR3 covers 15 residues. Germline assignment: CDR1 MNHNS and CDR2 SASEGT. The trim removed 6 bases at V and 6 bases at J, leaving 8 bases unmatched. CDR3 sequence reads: CASSQRIAGGDTQYF. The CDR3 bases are TGTGCCAGCAGCCAACGAATAGCGGGAGGGGATACGCAGTATTTT.

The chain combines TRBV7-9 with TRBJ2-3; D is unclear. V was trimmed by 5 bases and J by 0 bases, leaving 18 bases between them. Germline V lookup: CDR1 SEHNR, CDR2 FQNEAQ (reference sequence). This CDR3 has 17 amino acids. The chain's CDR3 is CASSPRGATLSTDTQYF. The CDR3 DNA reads TGTGCCAGCAGCCCCCGCGGCGCTACCCTTAGCACAGATACGCAGTATTTT.

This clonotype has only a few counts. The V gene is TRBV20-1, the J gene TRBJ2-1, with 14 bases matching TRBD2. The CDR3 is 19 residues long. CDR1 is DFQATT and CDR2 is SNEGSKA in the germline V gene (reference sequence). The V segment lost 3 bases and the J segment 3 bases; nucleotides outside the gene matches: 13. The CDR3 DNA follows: TGCAGTGCTAGGCAGGTCGGAGGACTAGCGGGAGGACGCTACAATGAGCAGTTCTTC. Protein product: CSARQVGGLAGGRYNEQFF.

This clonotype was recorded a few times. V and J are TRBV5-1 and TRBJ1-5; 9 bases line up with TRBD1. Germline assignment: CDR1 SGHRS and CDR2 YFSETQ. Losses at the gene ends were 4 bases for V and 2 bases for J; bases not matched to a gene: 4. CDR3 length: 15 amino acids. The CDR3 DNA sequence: TGCGCCAGCAGCCGACAGGGGGACGGCAATCAGCCCCAGCATTTT. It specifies CASSRQGDGNQPQHF.

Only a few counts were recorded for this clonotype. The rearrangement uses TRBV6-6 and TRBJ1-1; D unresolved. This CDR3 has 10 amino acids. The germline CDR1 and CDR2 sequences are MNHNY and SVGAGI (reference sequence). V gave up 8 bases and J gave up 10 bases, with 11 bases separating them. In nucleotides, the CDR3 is TGTGCCAGCGGCCAGATGGGAGCTTTCTTT. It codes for CASGQMGAFF.

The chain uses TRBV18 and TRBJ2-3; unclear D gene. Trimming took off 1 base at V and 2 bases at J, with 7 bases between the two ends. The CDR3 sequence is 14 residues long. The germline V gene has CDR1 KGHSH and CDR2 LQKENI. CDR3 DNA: TGTGCCAGCTCACCACGGCCCCCCACAGATACGCAGTATTTT. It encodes CASSPRPPTDTQYF.

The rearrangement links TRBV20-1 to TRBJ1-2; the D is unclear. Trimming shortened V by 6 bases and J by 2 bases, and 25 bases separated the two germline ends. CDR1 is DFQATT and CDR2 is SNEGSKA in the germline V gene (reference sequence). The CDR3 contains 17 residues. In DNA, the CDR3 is TGCAGTGCGGGTCGCTGGAGTGGCAGCCCCAGCAACTATGGCTACACCTTC. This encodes CSAGRWSGSPSNYGYTF.

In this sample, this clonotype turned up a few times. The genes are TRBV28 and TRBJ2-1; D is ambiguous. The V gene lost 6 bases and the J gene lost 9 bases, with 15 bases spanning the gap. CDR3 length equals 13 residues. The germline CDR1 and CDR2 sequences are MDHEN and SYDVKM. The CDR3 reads CASSLPQILEQFF. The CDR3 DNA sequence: TGTGCCAGCAGCCTACCCCAGATTCTTGAGCAGTTCTTC.

CDR3 in DNA: TGTGCCAGCAGCCCCCGACTAGCGGAAAACACCGGGGAGCTGTTTTTT. It specifies CASSPRLAENTGELFF. V gene TRBV7-9 combines with J gene TRBJ2-2; 9 nucleotides line up with TRBD2. The CDR3 covers 16 residues. Germline CDR1 reads SEHNR; CDR2 reads FQNEAQ (reference sequence). Germline trimming cut 5 bases from V and 2 bases from J; bases unmatched to any gene: 6. Using reference TRBV7-9 and TRBJ2-2 for the parts outside the CDR3, the full variable domain is DTGVSQNPRHKITKRGQNVTFRCDPISEHNRLYWYRQTLGQGPEFLTYFQNEAQLEKSRLLSDRFSAERPKGSFSTLEIQRTEQGDSAMYLCASSPRLAENTGELFFGEGSRLTVL.

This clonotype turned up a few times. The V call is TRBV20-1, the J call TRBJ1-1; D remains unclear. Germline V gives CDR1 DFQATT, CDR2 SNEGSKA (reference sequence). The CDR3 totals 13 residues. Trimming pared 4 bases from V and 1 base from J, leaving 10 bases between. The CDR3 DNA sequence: TGCAGTGCTACCAGGCGGGGGAACACTGAAGCTTTCTTT. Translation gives CSATRRGNTEAFF.

CDR3 in amino acids: CASTLGLAGVDTQYF. CDR3 coding DNA: TGTGCCAGCACCCTGGGACTAGCGGGAGTAGATACGCAGTATTTT. The chain joins TRBV12-3 or TRBV12-4 to TRBJ2-3; 14 bases fit TRBD2. CDR3 length equals 15 residues. V shed 7 bases, J shed 5 bases, and the junction held 5 bases outside the gene matches.

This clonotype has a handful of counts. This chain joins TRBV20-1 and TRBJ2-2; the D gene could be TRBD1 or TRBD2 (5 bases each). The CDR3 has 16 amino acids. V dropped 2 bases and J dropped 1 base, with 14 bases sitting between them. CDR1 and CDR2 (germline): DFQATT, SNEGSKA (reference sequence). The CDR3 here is CSARRDRGMNTGELFF. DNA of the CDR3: TGCAGTGCTAGAAGGGACCGAGGCATGAACACCGGGGAGCTGTTTTTT.

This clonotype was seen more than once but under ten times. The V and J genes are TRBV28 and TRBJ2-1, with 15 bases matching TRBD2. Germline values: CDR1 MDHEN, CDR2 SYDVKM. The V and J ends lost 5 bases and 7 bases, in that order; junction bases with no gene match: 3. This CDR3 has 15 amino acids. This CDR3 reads CASSTGTSGRNEQFF. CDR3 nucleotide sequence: TGTGCCAGCAGTACCGGGACTAGCGGGAGGAATGAGCAGTTCTTC.

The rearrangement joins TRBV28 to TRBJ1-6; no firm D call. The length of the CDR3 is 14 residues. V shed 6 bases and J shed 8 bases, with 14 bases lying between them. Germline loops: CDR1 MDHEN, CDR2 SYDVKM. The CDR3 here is CASSVAGSDSPLHF. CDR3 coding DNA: TGTGCCAGCAGCGTGGCGGGGTCAGATTCACCCCTCCACTTT. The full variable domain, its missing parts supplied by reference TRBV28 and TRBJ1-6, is DVKVTQSSRYLVKRTGEKVFLECVQDMDHENMFWYRQDPGLGLRLIYFSYDVKMKEKGDIPEGYSVSREKKERFSLILESASTNQTSMYLCASSVAGSDSPLHFGNGTRLTVT.

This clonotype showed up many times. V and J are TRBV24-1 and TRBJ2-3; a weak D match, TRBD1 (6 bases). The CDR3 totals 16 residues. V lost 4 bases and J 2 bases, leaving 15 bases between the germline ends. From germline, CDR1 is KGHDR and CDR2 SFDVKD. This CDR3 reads CATSDTHRAPTDTQYF. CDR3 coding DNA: TGTGCCACCAGTGACACTCACAGGGCTCCCACAGATACGCAGTATTTT.

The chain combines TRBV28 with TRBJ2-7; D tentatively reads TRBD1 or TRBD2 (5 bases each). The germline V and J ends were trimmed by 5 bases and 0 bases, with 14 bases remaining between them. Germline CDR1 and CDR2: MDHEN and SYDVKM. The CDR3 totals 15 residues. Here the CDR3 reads CASSPGTPNSYEQYF. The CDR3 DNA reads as TGTGCCAGCAGTCCTGGGACGCCGAACTCCTACGAGCAGTACTTC.

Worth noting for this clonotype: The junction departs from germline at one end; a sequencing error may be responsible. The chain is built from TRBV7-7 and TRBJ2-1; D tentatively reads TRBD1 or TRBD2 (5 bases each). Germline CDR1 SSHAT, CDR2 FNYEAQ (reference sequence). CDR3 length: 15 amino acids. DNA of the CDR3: TGTGCTAGCAGCTTAGCAGGGACCACAAACAATGAGCAGTTCTTC. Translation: CASSLAGTTNNEQFF.

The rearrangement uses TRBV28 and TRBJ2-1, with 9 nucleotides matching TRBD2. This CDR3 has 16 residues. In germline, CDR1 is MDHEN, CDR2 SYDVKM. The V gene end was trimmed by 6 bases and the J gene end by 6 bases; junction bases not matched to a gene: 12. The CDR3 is CASSYIAGVGRNEQFF. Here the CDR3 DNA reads TGTGCCAGCAGCTACATAGCGGGAGTCGGTCGCAATGAGCAGTTCTTC. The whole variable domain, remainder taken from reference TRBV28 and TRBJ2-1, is DVKVTQSSRYLVKRTGEKVFLECVQDMDHENMFWYRQDPGLGLRLIYFSYDVKMKEKGDIPEGYSVSREKKERFSLILESASTNQTSMYLCASSYIAGVGRNEQFFGPGTRLTVL.

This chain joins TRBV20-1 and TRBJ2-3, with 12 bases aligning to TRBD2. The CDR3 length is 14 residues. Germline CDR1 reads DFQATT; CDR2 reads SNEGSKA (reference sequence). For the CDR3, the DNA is TGCAGCGCGCCGGCTAGCGGGAGGGCAGATACGCAGTATTTT. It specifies CSAPASGRADTQYF.

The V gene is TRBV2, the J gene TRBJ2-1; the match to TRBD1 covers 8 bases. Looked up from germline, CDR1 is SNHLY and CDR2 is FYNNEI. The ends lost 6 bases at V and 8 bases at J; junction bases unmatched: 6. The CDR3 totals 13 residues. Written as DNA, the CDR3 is TGTGCCAGCAGCGTAGGACAGGGCCATGAGCAGTTCTTC. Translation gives CASSVGQGHEQFF.

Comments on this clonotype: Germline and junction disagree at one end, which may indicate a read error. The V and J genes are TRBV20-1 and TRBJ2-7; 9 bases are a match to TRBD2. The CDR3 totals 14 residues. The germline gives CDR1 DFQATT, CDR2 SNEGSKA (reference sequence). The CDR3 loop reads CSASSGEGLNEQHF. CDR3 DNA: TGCAGTGCTTCTAGCGGGGAAGGGTTGAACGAGCAGCACTTC.

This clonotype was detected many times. In DNA form, the CDR3 reads TGTGCCAGCAGGGCCCGACAGGGCCCAAGCACAGATACGCAGTATTTT. As protein: CASRARQGPSTDTQYF. V gene TRBV2 combines with J gene TRBJ2-3; 7 bases fit TRBD1. Germline values: CDR1 SNHLY, CDR2 FYNNEI. The CDR3 sequence is 16 residues long. After removal of 6 bases from V and 0 bases from J, the junction contained 9 bases not matched to a gene.

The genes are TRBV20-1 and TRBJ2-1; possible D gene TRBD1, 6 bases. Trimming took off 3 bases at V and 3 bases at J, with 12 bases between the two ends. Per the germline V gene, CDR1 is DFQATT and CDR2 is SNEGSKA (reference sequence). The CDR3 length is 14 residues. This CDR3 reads CSASRDTIYNEQFF. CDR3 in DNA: TGCAGTGCTAGTCGGGACACCATCTACAATGAGCAGTTCTTC.

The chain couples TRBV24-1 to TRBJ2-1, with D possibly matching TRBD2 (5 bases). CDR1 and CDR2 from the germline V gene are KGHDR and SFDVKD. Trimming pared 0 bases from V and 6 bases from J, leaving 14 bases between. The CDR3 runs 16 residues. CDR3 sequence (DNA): TGTGCCACCAGTGATTTGGTAGCGAACAACCTCAATGAGCAGTTCTTC. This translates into CATSDLVANNLNEQFF.